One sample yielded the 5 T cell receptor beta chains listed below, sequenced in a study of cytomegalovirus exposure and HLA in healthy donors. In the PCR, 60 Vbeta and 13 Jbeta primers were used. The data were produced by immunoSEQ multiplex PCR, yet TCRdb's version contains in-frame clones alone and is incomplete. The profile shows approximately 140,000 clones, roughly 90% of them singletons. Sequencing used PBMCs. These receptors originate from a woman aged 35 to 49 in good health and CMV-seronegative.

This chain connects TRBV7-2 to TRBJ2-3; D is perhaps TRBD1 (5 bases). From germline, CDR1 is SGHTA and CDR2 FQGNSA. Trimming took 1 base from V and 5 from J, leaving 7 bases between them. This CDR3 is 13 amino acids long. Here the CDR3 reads CASSLVRGDTQYF. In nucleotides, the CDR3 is TGTGCCAGCAGCTTAGTAAGGGGAGATACGCAGTATTTT.

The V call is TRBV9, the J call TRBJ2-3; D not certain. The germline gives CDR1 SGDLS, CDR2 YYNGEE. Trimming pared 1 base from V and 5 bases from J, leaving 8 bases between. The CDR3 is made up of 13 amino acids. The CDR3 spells CASSVILGDTQYF. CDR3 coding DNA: TGTGCCAGCAGCGTAATTCTCGGAGATACGCAGTATTTT.

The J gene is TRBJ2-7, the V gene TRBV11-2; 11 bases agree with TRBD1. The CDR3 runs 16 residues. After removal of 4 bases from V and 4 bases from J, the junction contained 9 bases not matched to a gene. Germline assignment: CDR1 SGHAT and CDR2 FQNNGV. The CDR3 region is CASSSVYGTGGYEQYF. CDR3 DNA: TGTGCCAGCAGCTCTGTCTATGGGACAGGGGGTTACGAGCAGTACTTC. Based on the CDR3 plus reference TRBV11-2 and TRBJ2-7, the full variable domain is EAGVAQSPRYKIIEKRQSVAFWCNPISGHATLYWYQQILGQGPKLLIQFQNNGVVDDSQLPKDRFSAERLKGVDSTLKIQPAKLEDSAVYLCASSSVYGTGGYEQYFGPGTRLTVT.

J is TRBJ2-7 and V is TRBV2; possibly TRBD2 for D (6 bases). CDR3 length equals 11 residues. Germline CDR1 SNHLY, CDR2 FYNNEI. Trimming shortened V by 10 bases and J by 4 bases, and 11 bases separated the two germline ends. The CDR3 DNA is TGTGCCACAAACGGAGGGTACGAGCAGTACTTC. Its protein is CATNGGYEQYF.

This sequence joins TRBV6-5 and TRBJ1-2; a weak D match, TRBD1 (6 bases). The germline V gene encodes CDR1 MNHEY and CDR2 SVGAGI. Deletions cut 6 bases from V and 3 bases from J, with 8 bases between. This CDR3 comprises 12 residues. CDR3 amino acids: CASRDRDYGYTF. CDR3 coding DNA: TGTGCCAGCAGGGACAGAGACTATGGCTACACCTTC.